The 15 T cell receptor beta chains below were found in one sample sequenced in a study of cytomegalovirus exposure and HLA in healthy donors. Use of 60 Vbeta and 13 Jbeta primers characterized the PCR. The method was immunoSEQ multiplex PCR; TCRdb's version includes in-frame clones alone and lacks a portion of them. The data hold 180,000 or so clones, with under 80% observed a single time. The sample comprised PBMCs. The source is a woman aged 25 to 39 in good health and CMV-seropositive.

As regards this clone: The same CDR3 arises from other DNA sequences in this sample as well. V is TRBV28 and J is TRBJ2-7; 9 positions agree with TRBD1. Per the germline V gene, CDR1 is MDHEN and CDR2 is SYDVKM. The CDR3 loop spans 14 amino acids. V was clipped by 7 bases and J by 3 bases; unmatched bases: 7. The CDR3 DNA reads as TGTGCCAGCACCCCGGGACAGGGATTCTACGAGCAGTACTTC. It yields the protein CASTPGQGFYEQYF. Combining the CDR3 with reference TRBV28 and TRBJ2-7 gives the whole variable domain DVKVTQSSRYLVKRTGEKVFLECVQDMDHENMFWYRQDPGLGLRLIYFSYDVKMKEKGDIPEGYSVSREKKERFSLILESASTNQTSMYLCASTPGQGFYEQYFGPGTRLTVT.

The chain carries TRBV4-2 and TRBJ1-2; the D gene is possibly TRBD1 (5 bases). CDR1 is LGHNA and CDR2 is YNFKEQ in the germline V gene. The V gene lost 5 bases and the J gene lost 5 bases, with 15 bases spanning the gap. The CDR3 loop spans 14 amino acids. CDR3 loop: CASSLLGGEYGYTF. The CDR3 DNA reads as TGTGCCAGCAGCTTATTGGGGGGGGAATATGGCTACACCTTC.

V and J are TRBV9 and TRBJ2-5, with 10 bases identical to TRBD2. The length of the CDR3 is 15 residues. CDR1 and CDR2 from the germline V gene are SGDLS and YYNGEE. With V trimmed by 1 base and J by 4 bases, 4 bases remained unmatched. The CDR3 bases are TGTGCCAGCAGCGTACCTAGCGGGGGAAGAGAGACCCAGTACTTC. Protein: CASSVPSGGRETQYF.

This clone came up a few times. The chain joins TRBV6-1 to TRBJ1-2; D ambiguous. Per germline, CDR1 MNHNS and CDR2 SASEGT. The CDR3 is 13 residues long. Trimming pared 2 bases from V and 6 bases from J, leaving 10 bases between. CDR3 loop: CASSESLRDGYTF. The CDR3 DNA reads TGTGCCAGCAGTGAAAGTCTGAGGGATGGCTACACCTTC.

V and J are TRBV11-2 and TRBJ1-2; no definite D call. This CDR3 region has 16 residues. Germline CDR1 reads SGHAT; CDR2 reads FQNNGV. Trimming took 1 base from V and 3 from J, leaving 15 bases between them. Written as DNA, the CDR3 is TGTGCCAGCAGCTTAGGGGAGCGGGCCGGCGACTATGGCTACACCTTC. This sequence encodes CASSLGERAGDYGYTF. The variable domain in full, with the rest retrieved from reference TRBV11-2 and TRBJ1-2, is EAGVAQSPRYKIIEKRQSVAFWCNPISGHATLYWYQQILGQGPKLLIQFQNNGVVDDSQLPKDRFSAERLKGVDSTLKIQPAKLEDSAVYLCASSLGERAGDYGYTFGSGTRLTVV.

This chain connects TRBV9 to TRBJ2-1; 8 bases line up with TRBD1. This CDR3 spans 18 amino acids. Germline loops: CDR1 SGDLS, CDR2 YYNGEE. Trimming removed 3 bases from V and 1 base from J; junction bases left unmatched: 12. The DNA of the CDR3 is TGTGCCAGCAGCGCAGGGGGCTCCGGGACTGGGTCCTACAATGAGCAGTTCTTC. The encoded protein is CASSAGGSGTGSYNEQFF.

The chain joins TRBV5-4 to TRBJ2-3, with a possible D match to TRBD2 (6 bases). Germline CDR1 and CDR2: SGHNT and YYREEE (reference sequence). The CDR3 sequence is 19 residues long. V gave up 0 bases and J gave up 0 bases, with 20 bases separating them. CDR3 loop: CASSLAGRGPLLSTDTQYF. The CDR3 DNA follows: TGTGCCAGCAGCTTGGCCGGGCGGGGCCCGCTCCTTAGCACAGATACGCAGTATTTT.

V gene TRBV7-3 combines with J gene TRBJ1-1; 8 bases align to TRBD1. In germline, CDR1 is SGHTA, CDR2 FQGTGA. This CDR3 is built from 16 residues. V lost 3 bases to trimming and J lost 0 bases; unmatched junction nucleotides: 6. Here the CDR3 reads CASSFTGGRLNTEAFF. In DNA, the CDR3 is TGTGCCAGCAGCTTTACAGGGGGAAGATTGAACACTGAAGCTTTCTTT.

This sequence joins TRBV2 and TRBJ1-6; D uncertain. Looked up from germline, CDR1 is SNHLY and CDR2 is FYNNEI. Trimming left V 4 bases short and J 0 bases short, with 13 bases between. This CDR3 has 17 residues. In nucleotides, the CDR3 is TGTGCCAGCAGTGCCCCCTCCGGGAGCTCCTATAATTCACCCCTCCACTTT. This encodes CASSAPSGSSYNSPLHF. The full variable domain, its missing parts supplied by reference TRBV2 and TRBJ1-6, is EPEVTQTPSHQVTQMGQEVILRCVPISNHLYFYWYRQILGQKVEFLVSFYNNEISEKSEIFDDQFSVERPDGSNFTLKIRSTKLEDSAMYFCASSAPSGSSYNSPLHFGNGTRLTVT.

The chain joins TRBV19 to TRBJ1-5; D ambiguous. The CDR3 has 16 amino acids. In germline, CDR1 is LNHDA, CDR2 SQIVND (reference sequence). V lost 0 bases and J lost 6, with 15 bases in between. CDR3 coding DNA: TGTGCCAGTAGTATAGATCTTACCAGGTCCAGTCAGCCCCAGCATTTT. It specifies CASSIDLTRSSQPQHF.

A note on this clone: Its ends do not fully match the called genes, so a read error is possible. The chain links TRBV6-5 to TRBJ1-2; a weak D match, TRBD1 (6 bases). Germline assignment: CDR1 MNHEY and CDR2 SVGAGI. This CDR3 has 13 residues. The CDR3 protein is CASRFTTGRAPHF. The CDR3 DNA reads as TGTGCCAGCAGATTTACGACAGGCCGAGCCCCGCACTTC.

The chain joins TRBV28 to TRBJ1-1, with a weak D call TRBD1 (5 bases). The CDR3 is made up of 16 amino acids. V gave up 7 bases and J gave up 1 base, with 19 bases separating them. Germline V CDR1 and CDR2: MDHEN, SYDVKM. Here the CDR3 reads CASTPPWGETNTEAFF. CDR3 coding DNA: TGTGCCAGCACCCCACCCTGGGGGGAAACGAACACTGAAGCTTTCTTT.

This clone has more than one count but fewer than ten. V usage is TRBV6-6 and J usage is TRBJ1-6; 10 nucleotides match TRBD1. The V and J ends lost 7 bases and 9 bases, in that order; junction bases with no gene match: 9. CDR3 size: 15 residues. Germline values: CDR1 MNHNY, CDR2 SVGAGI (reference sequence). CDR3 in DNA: TGTGCCAGCATCGACAGGGGGCCCCGTCCTTCACCCCTCCACTTT. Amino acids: CASIDRGPRPSPLHF.

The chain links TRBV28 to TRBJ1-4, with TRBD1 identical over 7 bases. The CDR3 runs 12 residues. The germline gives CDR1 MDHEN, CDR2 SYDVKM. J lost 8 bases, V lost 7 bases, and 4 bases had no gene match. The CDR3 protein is CASTTGVEKLFF. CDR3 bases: TGTGCCAGCACAACAGGGGTAGAAAAACTGTTTTTT.

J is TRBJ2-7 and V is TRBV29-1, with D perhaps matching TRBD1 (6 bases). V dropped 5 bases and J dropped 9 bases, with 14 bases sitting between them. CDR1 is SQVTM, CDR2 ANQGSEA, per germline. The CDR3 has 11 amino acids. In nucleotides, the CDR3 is TGCAGCGTTTCTTACAGGGCTTGGCAGTACTTC. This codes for CSVSYRAWQYF.